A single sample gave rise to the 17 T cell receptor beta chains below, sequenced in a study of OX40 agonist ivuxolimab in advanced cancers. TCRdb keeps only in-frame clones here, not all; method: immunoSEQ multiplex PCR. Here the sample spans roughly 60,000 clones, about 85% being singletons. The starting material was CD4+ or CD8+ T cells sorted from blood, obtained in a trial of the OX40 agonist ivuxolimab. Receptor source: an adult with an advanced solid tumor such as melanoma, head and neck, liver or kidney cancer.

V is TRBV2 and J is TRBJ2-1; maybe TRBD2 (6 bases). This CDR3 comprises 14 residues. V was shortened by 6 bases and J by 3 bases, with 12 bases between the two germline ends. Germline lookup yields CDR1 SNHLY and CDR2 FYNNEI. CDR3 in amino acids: CASRRDLYYNEQFF. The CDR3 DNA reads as TGTGCCAGCAGACGGGACTTATACTACAATGAGCAGTTCTTC. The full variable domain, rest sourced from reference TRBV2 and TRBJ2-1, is EPEVTQTPSHQVTQMGQEVILRCVPISNHLYFYWYRQILGQKVEFLVSFYNNEISEKSEIFDDQFSVERPDGSNFTLKIRSTKLEDSAMYFCASRRDLYYNEQFFGPGTRLTVL.

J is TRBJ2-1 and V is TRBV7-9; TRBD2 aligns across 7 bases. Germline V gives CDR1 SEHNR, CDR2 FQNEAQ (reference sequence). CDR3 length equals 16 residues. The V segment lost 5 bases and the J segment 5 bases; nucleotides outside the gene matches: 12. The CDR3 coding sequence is TGTGCCAGCAGCCTATCCATCTGGGACTACAACAATGAGCAGTTCTTC. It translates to CASSLSIWDYNNEQFF.

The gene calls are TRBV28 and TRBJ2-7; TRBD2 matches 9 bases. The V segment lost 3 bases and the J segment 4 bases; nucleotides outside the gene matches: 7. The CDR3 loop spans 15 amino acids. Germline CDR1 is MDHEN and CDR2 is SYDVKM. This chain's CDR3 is CASSFMGLARYEQYF. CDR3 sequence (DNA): TGTGCCAGCAGTTTTATGGGACTAGCTAGGTACGAGCAGTACTTC.

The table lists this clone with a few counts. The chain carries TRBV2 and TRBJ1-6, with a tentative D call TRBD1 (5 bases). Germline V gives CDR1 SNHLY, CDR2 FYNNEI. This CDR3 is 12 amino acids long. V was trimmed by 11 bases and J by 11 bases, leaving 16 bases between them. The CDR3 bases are TGTGCCGTTCAGGGTTTGAGGACACCCCTCCACTTT. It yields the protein CAVQGLRTPLHF.

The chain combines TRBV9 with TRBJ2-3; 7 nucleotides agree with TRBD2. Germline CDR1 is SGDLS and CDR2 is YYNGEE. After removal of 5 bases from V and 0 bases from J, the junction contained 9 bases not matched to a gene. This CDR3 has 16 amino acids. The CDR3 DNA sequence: TGTGCCAGCAGTGTAACCCTTAGCGGGAGCACAGATACGCAGTATTTT. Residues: CASSVTLSGSTDTQYF.

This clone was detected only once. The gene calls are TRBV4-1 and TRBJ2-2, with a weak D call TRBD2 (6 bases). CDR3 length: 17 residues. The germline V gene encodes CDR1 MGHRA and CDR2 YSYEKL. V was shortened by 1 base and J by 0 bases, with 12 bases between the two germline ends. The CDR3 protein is CASSQGYSGANTGELFF. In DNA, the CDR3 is TGCGCCAGCAGCCAAGGATATTCGGGGGCGAACACCGGGGAGCTGTTTTTT.

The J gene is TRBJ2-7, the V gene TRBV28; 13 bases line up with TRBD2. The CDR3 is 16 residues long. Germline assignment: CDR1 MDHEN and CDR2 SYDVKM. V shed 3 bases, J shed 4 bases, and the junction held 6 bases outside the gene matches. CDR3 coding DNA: TGTGCCAGCAGTTTGGCTGGACTAGCGGGAGTTTACGAGCAGTACTTC. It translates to CASSLAGLAGVYEQYF.

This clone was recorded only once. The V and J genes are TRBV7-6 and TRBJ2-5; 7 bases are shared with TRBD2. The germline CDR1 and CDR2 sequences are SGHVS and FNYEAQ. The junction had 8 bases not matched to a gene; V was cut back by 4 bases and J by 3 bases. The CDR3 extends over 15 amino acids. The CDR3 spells CASSSLRGEEETQYF. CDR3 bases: TGTGCCAGCAGCTCCCTTCGGGGGGAGGAAGAGACCCAGTACTTC.

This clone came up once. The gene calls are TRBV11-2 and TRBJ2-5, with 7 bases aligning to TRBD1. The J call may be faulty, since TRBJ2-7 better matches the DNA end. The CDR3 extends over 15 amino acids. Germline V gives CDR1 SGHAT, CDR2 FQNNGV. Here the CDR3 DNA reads TGTGCCAGCAGATCGACGGGGCAGGGGGCCTACGAGCAGTACTTC. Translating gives CASRSTGQGAYEQYF.

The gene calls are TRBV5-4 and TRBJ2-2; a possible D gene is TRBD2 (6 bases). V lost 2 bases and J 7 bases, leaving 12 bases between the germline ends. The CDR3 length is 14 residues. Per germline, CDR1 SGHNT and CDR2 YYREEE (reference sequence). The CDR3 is CASSFGGSDGELFF. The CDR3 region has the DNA TGTGCCAGCAGCTTTGGGGGGAGCGACGGGGAGCTGTTTTTT.

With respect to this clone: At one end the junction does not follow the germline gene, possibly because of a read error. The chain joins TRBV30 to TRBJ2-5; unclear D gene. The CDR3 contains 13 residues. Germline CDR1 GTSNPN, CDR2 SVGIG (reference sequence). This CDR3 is CAWSVLSDSAQHF. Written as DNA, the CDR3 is TGTGCCTGGAGTGTACTATCCGACTCGGCCCAGCACTTC.

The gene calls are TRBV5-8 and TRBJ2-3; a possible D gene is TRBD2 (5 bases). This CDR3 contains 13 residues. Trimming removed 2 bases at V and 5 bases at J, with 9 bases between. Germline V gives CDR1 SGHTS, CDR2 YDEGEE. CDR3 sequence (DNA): TGTGCCAGCAGCTTAAACGAGGGAGATACGCAGTATTTT. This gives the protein CASSLNEGDTQYF.

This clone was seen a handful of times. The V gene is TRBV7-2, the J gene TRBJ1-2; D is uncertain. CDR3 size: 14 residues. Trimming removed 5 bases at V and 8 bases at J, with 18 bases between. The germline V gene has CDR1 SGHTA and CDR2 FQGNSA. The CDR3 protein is CASSNLGAGTGYTF. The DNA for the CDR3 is TGTGCCAGCAGCAACCTTGGCGCGGGAACCGGCTACACCTTC.

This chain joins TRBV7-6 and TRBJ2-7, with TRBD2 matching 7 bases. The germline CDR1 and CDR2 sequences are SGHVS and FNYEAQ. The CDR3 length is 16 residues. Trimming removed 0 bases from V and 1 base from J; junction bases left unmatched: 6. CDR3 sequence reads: CASSLAKGGRSYEQYF. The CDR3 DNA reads TGTGCCAGCAGCTTAGCCAAGGGCGGGAGATCCTACGAGCAGTACTTC.

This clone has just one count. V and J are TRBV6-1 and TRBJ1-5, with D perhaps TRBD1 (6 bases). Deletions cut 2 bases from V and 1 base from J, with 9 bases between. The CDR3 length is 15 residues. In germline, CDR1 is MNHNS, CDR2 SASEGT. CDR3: CASSELGGSNQPQHF. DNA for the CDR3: TGTGCCAGCAGTGAACTGGGGGGCAGCAATCAGCCCCAGCATTTT.

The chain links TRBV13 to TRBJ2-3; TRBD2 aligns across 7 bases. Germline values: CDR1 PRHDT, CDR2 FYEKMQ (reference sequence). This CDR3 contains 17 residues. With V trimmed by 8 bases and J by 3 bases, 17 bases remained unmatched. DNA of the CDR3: TGTGCCAGCCAGCGGGATGGGGATGGAGTCAGGACAGATACGCAGTATTTT. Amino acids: CASQRDGDGVRTDTQYF.

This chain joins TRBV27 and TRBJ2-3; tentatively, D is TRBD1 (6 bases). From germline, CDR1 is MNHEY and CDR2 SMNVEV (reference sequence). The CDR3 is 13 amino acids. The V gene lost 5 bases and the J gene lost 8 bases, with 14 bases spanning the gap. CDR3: CASSGTLWGTQYF. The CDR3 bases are TGTGCCAGCAGTGGGACACTTTGGGGTACGCAGTATTTT.